This record concerns one T cell receptor (beta chain) sequence. This sample was included in a study of blood T cell repertoires in COVID-19. Study-wide background: The cDNA or gDNA used as material had been derived from T cells, B-cell-depleted T cells, or PBMCs.

J gave up 6 bases and V 3 bases, and 10 bases lay outside the gene matches. Germline loops: CDR1 GTSNPN, CDR2 SVGIG (reference sequence). The length of the CDR3 is 14 residues. The table came from immunoSEQ multiplex PCR; TCRdb's copy has only in-frame clones and leaves some out. Of 300,000 to 350,000 clones listed, 75% to 90% were seen once; the top ten hold about 6.3%. Patients in Seattle were enrolled during active infection, then followed longitudinally. The sequence was collected from a woman in her 50s with COVID-19, enrolled during active disease. Input material: peripheral blood. V and J are TRBV30 and TRBJ2-7; 8 nucleotides align to TRBD1. CDR3 nucleotides: TGTGCCTGGAGCTTGGGGACAGGTTACACCGAGCAGTACTTC. It encodes CAWSLGTGYTEQYF.